Given below is one T cell receptor beta chain in context. Its antigen is not known. The sample is drawn from a study of T-cell reconstitution after alpha-beta-depleted transplantation in children. Study-wide results and limits: Approximately two months post-transplant, alpha-beta T cells reportedly originated from several hundred expanded graft clones. Among T cells one year after transplant, newly produced cells accounted for most counts and diversity.

This CDR3 contains 14 residues. The V end lost 4 bases, the J end lost 7 bases, and 17 bases lay between the germline ends. Germline-derived CDR1 and CDR2 are SGHRS and YFSETQ. The library targeted TCRbeta and was prepared with unique molecular identifiers. MiXCR, applied by TCRdb to the PCR reads, yields one record per CDR3 protein. The repertoire holds 500,000 to 600,000 distinct CDR3 sequences, with 20% to 30% as singletons. Material: PBMCs, obtained before TCRalphabeta/CD19-depleted stem cell transplant. The rearrangement joins TRBV5-1 to TRBJ1-2; D unresolved. The receptor comes from a boy younger than two with Wiskott-Aldrich syndrome, due to receive a stem cell transplant. The CDR3 spells CASSRAGPSGGYTF. CDR3 bases: TGCGCCAGCAGCCGAGCTGGACCCAGCGGTGGCTACACCTTC.